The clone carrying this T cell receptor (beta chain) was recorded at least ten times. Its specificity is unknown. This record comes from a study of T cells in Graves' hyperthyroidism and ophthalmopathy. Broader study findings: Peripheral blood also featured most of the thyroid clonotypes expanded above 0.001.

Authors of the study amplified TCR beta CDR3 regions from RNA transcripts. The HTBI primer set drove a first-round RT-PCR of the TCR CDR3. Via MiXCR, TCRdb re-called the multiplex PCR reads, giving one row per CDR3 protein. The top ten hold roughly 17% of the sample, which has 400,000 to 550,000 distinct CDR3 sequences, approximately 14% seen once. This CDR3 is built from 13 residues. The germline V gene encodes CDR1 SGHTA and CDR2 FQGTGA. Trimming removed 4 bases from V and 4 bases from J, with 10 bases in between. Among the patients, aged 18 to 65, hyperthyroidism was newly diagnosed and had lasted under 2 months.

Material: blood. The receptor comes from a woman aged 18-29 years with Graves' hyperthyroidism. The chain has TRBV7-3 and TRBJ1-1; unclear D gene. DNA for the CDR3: TGTGCCAGCAGCTCCAAGACAACCACTGAAGCTTTCTTT. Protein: CASSSKTTTEAFF.